This T cell receptor beta chain was profiled in a study of T cell responses to AZD1222 COVID-19 vaccine. Study overall: Pooled together were second doses at about 4 or about 12 weeks.

This clone has just one count. This CDR3 comprises 19 residues. The V and J ends lost 5 bases and 8 bases, in that order; junction bases with no gene match: 22. Germline CDR1 reads LNHDA; CDR2 reads SQIVND (reference sequence). Here immunoSEQ multiplex PCR was the method, and the copy in TCRdb shows in-frame clones only, minus some. The top ten hold roughly 1.5% of the sample, which has about 130,000 clones, more than 80% seen once. The TCR sequence derives from an adult in good health. V and J are TRBV19 and TRBJ2-1; 9 bases match TRBD1. Specimen: peripheral blood, collected on day 0 of AZD1222 vaccination. The CDR3 region has the DNA TGTGCCAGTAGTCGCGGGACAGGGCGCCAGCTATGGCCAATCGATGAGCAGTTCTTC. This translates into CASSRGTGRQLWPIDEQFF.